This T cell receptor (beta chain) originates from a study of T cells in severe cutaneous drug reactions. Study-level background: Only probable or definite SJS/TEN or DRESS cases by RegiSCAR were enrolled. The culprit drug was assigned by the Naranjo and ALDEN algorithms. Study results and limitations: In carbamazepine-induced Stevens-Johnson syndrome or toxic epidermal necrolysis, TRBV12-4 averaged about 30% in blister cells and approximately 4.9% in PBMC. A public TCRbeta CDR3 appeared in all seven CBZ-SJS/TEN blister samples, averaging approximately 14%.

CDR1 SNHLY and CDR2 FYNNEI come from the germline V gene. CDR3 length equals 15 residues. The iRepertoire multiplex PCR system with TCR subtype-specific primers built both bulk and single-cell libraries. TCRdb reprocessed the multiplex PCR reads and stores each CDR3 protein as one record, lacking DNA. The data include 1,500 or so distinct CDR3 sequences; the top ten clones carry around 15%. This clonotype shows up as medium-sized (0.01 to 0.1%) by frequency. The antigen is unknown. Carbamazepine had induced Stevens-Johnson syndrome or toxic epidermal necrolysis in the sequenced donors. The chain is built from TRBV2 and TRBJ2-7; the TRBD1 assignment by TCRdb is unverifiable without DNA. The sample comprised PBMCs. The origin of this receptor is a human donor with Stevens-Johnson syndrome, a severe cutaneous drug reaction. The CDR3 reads CASSEVPGTGHEQYF.